Below, one T cell receptor beta chain is given with its context. This record belongs to a study of T-cell reconstitution after alpha-beta-depleted transplantation in children. Germline V gives CDR1 KGHSH, CDR2 LQKENI. Between the trimmed V and J ends, which lost 6 bases and 7 bases, there was a span of 13 bases. The CDR3 runs to 14 residues. Preparation of the TCRbeta library was carried out with unique molecular identifiers. TCRdb recomputed calls from the PCR reads with MiXCR, one row per CDR3 protein. The profile shows about 980,000 distinct CDR3 sequences, 25% to 30% of them singletons. The chain uses TRBV18 and TRBJ1-6; D might be TRBD1 (6 bases). The TCR was taken from a boy under two years old who had a stem cell transplant for SCID, so the T cells may come from the graft donor. The sample in question was PBMCs, mostly from graft donor cells, obtained 360 days after TCRalphabeta/CD19-depleted stem cell transplant. CDR3 bases: TGTGCCAGCTCCTCTGGACAGTCGAATTCACCCCTCCACTTT. This sequence encodes CASSSGQSNSPLHF. Variable domain in full (rest from reference TRBV18 and TRBJ1-6): NAGVMQNPRHLVRRRGQEARLRCSPMKGHSHVYWYRQLPEEGLKFMVYLQKENIIDESGMPKERFSAEFPKEGPSILRIQQVVRGDSAAYFCASSSGQSNSPLHFGNGTRLTVT.